This T cell receptor (beta chain) was identified in a study of cytomegalovirus exposure and HLA in healthy donors. This clone has a single count. Germline trimming cut 5 bases from V and 2 bases from J; bases unmatched to any gene: 4. The V gene's germline CDR1 is SGHNT and CDR2 YENEEA. CDR3 size: 14 residues. PCR was performed using 60 Vbeta and 13 Jbeta primers. The table came from immunoSEQ multiplex PCR; TCRdb's copy has only in-frame clones and leaves some out. Of under 200,000 clones listed, 65% to 80% are singletons. The receptor comes from a woman in her 40s in good health and CMV-seropositive. The sample taken for sequencing was PBMCs. The chain is built from TRBV11-3 and TRBJ2-3, with 7 positions matching TRBD1. This CDR3 reads CASSLGQDTDTQYF. The CDR3 DNA reads as TGTGCCAGCAGCCTTGGACAGGACACAGATACGCAGTATTTT.